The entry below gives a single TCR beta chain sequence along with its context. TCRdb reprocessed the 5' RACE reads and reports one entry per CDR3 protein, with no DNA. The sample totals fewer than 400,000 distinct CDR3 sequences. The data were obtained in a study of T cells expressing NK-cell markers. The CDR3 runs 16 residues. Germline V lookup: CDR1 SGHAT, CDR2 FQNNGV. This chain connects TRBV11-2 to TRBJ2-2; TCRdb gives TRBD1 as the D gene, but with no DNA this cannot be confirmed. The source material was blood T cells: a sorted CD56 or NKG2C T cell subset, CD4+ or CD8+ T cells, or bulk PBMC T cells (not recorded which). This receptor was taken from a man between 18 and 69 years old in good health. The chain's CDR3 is CASILRQGAYTGELFF.